This TCR beta chain was documented in a study of CD8 T cells in ankylosing spondylitis. TCRdb re-derived calls from the 5' RACE reads in MiXCR, one entry per CDR3 protein. The sample records roughly 150,000 distinct CDR3 sequences, about a third being singletons. Germline CDR1 and CDR2: MNHEY and SVGAGI. The CDR3 contains 14 residues. Trimming shortened V by 3 bases and J by 2 bases, and 8 bases separated the two germline ends. The chain carries TRBV6-5 and TRBJ1-5; TRBD1 is a possible D gene (6 bases). The receptor comes from a male donor with ankylosing spondylitis. Sequencing input: synovial fluid, either unsorted or a sorted T cell fraction (not recorded which). The CDR3 bases are TGTGCCAGCAGTTATTCAGGGGGCAATCAGCCCCAGCATTTT. Translated, it gives CASSYSGGNQPQHF.